The 14 T cell receptor beta chains given below trace back to one sample, sequenced in a study of blood T cell repertoires in COVID-19. Produced via immunoSEQ multiplex PCR; TCRdb's table is partial and in-frame only. The sample has approximately 330,000 clones, around 92% seen once; the top ten hold roughly 10%. Sample: PBMCs or T cells enriched from blood (not recorded which). The source is a woman aged 30 to 39 who had recovered from COVID-19.

The rearrangement joins TRBV5-1 to TRBJ2-6; D not certain. CDR3 length: 17 residues. Trimming shortened V by 1 base and J by 2 bases, and 13 bases separated the two germline ends. Germline V gene lookup returns CDR1 SGHRS and CDR2 YFSETQ. The CDR3 sequence is CASSLSPVGPGANVLTF. The CDR3 DNA reads TGCGCCAGCAGCTTGTCGCCAGTTGGCCCTGGGGCCAACGTCCTGACTTTC.

V usage is TRBV6-1 and J usage is TRBJ1-1; TRBD1 matches 8 bases. V lost 2 bases to trimming and J lost 4 bases; unmatched junction nucleotides: 3. Germline V gene lookup returns CDR1 MNHNS and CDR2 SASEGT. This CDR3 spans 14 amino acids. Here the CDR3 reads CASSEPQGGTEAFF. DNA for the CDR3: TGTGCCAGCAGTGAACCACAGGGGGGCACTGAAGCTTTCTTT.

This clone was found a few times. V is TRBV7-2 and J is TRBJ1-1; 9 bases fit TRBD1. The CDR3 is 14 amino acids. Trimming cost V 3 bases and J 7 bases; bases outside gene matches: 6. Germline CDR1 and CDR2: SGHTA and FQGNSA. CDR3 amino acids: CASSFSQGAIEAFF. As DNA, the CDR3 is TGTGCCAGCAGCTTTTCACAGGGGGCTATTGAAGCTTTCTTT.

The rearrangement joins TRBV10-1 to TRBJ2-1, with D perhaps matching TRBD2 (5 bases). The CDR3 has 15 amino acids. Germline CDR1 is WNHNN and CDR2 is SYGVQD (reference sequence). V was pared by 0 bases and J by 12 bases, with 18 bases between. CDR3 protein: CASSESSTSLRGQFF. The CDR3 DNA is TGCGCCAGCAGTGAGTCGTCAACTTCCCTACGGGGGCAGTTCTTC.

This chain joins TRBV6-5 and TRBJ2-1, with 7 bases aligning to TRBD2. The V gene's germline CDR1 is MNHEY and CDR2 SVGAGI. This CDR3 is 15 amino acids long. With 4 bases clipped from V and 7 bases from J, the junction kept 10 bases outside the gene matches. The CDR3 DNA sequence: TGTGCCAGCAGTTCGGATGGCGGGAGTACGAATGAGCAGTTCTTC. Translated: CASSSDGGSTNEQFF.

This chain joins TRBV5-1 and TRBJ2-3, with 7 bases identical to TRBD2. There are 18 residues in the CDR3. The germline V gene encodes CDR1 SGHRS and CDR2 YFSETQ. J lost 1 base, V lost 0 bases, and 11 bases had no gene match. CDR3 coding DNA: TGCGCCAGCAGCTTGGGGCCTAGCGGAAGGGGTCGCACAGATACGCAGTATTTT. It codes for CASSLGPSGRGRTDTQYF.

The CDR3 nucleotides read TGTGCCAGCAGCCAAGGACAGGCTAGCTCACCCCTCCACTTT. It encodes CASSQGQASSPLHF. The V call is TRBV3-1 (or the pseudogene TRBV3-2), the J call TRBJ1-6; weak D call: TRBD1 (6 bases). V lost 1 base and J 10 bases, leaving 11 bases between the germline ends. The CDR3 runs 14 residues. Per the germline V gene, CDR1 is LGHDT and CDR2 is YNNKEL (reference sequence).

This clone was picked up one time. The rearrangement joins TRBV2 to TRBJ1-6; D perhaps matches TRBD1 (5 bases). CDR1 is SNHLY and CDR2 is FYNNEI in the germline V gene. V was cut by 6 bases and J by 7 bases, with 13 bases left in between. The CDR3 runs 14 residues. The CDR3: CASRPEGENSPLHF. CDR3 sequence (DNA): TGTGCCAGCAGACCCGAAGGGGAAAATTCACCCCTCCACTTT.

This chain joins TRBV5-4 and TRBJ2-7, with 7 positions matching TRBD1. The CDR3 is 12 amino acids. CDR1 SGHNT and CDR2 YYREEE come from the germline V gene (reference sequence). V gave up 2 bases and J gave up 13 bases; unmatched junction bases: 9. The DNA for the CDR3 is TGTGCCAGCAGCTTCGGACAGGCAGATCCTTACTTC. Translated: CASSFGQADPYF.

The chain uses TRBV4-1 and TRBJ1-1; the D gene is possibly TRBD1 (6 bases). Germline loops: CDR1 MGHRA, CDR2 YSYEKL. The CDR3 is made up of 16 amino acids. Trimming cost V 0 bases and J 0 bases, with 11 bases left between them. CDR3 in amino acids: CASSQDRGFMNTEAFF. Here the CDR3 DNA reads TGCGCCAGCAGCCAAGATAGGGGGTTCATGAACACTGAAGCTTTCTTT.

V and J are TRBV10-3 and TRBJ2-7; 9 bases agree with TRBD1. The V and J ends lost 10 bases and 1 base, in that order; junction bases with no gene match: 11. CDR3 length: 15 amino acids. Germline CDR1 and CDR2: ENHRY and SYGVKD. Here the CDR3 reads CATLFDRGFSYEQYF. The CDR3 bases are TGTGCCACGTTGTTCGACAGGGGGTTTTCCTACGAGCAGTACTTC.

The V call is TRBV18, the J call TRBJ2-5; D is uncertain. CDR3 length: 12 amino acids. The V and J ends lost 6 bases and 3 bases respectively, with 8 bases between them. Germline V gene lookup returns CDR1 KGHSH and CDR2 LQKENI. CDR3 DNA: TGTGCCAGCTCGTACTCTGAAGAGACCCAGTACTTC. Its translation is CASSYSEETQYF.

This clone appeared a few times. The chain couples TRBV28 to TRBJ1-5; 9 bases agree with TRBD1. Germline V lookup: CDR1 MDHEN, CDR2 SYDVKM. J lost 4 bases, V lost 2 bases, and 3 bases had no gene match. The CDR3 is 15 amino acids. CDR3 coding DNA: TGTGCCAGCAGTTTAGCGACAGGGGGAAATCAGCCCCAGCATTTT. Protein product: CASSLATGGNQPQHF.

J is TRBJ1-5 and V is TRBV2; D remains ambiguous. Germline V gene sequence: CDR1 SNHLY, CDR2 FYNNEI. The CDR3 sequence is 14 residues long. Trimming took off 9 bases at V and 2 bases at J, with 14 bases between the two ends. The CDR3 region is CASMESYGNQPQHF. The CDR3 DNA sequence: TGTGCCAGTATGGAGAGTTACGGCAATCAGCCCCAGCATTTT.